The 12 T cell receptor beta chains listed next were all sequenced from one sample in a study of blood T cell repertoires in COVID-19. Assay used: immunoSEQ multiplex PCR; TCRdb lists only in-frame clones, some missing. Of under 200,000 clones listed, approximately 85% are singletons. The sequencing input was peripheral blood. Receptors originate from a woman aged 80 or over with acute or convalescent COVID-19.

This chain joins TRBV9 and TRBJ1-6; D might be TRBD1 (6 bases). The V and J ends lost 3 bases and 3 bases respectively, with 13 bases between them. The CDR3 has 16 residues. CDR1 is SGDLS and CDR2 is YYNGEE in the germline V gene. The CDR3 loop reads CASSGGQPFYNSPLHF. In DNA form, the CDR3 reads TGTGCCAGCAGCGGTGGACAGCCTTTCTATAATTCACCCCTCCACTTT.

This chain connects TRBV30 to TRBJ1-2, with D perhaps matching TRBD1 (5 bases). The CDR3 runs 14 residues. Germline-derived CDR1 and CDR2 are GTSNPN and SVGIG (reference sequence). Trimming took 0 bases from V and 2 from J, leaving 10 bases between them. The DNA of the CDR3 is TGTGCCTGGAGTGTTTCAGGGCTGAACTATGGCTACACCTTC. This encodes CAWSVSGLNYGYTF.

The rearrangement links TRBV7-2 to TRBJ1-2; a possible D gene is TRBD1 (5 bases). V lost 0 bases, J lost 3 bases, and 11 bases lay in between. The CDR3 consists of 15 residues. Germline V gives CDR1 SGHTA, CDR2 FQGNSA. In DNA, the CDR3 is TGTGCCAGCAGCTTAGCGCGAGGCAGGGACTATGGCTACACCTTC. The encoded protein is CASSLARGRDYGYTF.

This clone was observed a few times. The chain links TRBV7-8 to TRBJ2-1; 16 positions match TRBD2. V lost 4 bases to trimming and J lost 13 bases; unmatched junction nucleotides: 7. Germline V lookup: CDR1 SGHVS, CDR2 FQNEAQ. CDR3 length equals 15 residues. In DNA form, the CDR3 reads TGTGCCAGCAGCTCGGGACTAGCGGGAGGGCTCCTTCAGTTCTTC. It encodes CASSSGLAGGLLQFF.

The V gene is TRBV27, the J gene TRBJ1-4; 7 nucleotides align to TRBD1. The V gene end was trimmed by 2 bases and the J gene end by 4 bases; junction bases not matched to a gene: 7. CDR3 length equals 16 residues. Per the germline V gene, CDR1 is MNHEY and CDR2 is SMNVEV (reference sequence). CDR3 sequence: CASSLLPGQYNEKLFF. CDR3 nucleotides: TGTGCCAGCAGTTTACTCCCGGGACAGTATAATGAAAAACTGTTTTTT.

The V call is TRBV2, the J call TRBJ2-6; no firm D call. The CDR3 covers 14 residues. Germline CDR1 SNHLY, CDR2 FYNNEI. Trimming stripped 9 bases from V and 0 bases from J, with 9 bases between. The CDR3 is CASHSGSGANVLTF. In DNA form, the CDR3 reads TGTGCCAGTCACTCAGGCTCTGGGGCCAACGTCCTGACTTTC.

This clone is a singleton in its sample. CDR3 sequence reads: CASTLAGGGTETQYF. CDR3 nucleotide sequence: TGTGCCAGCACCCTAGCGGGAGGGGGCACAGAGACCCAGTACTTC. The chain combines TRBV6-5 with TRBJ2-5; TRBD2 matches at 12 bases. The length of the CDR3 is 15 residues. After removal of 7 bases from V and 4 bases from J, the junction contained 7 bases not matched to a gene. The germline V gene has CDR1 MNHEY and CDR2 SVGAGI.

The rearrangement joins TRBV7-2 to TRBJ2-4; 9 nucleotides align to TRBD1. V shed 1 base and J 6 bases; nucleotides not matched to a gene: 4. Germline CDR1 is SGHTA and CDR2 is FQGNSA. The CDR3 runs 15 residues. CDR3 in amino acids: CASSLGTGDGNIQYF. Here the CDR3 DNA reads TGTGCCAGCAGCTTAGGGACAGGGGACGGAAACATTCAGTACTTC. The full variable domain, in which reference TRBV7-2 and TRBJ2-4 provide the parts outside the CDR3, is GAGVSQSPSNKVTEKGKDVELRCDPISGHTALYWYRQSLGQGLEFLIYFQGNSAPDKSGLPSDRFSAERTGGSVSTLTIQRTQQEDSAVYLCASSLGTGDGNIQYFGAGTRLSVL.

V is TRBV5-4 and J is TRBJ2-3, with 9 positions matching TRBD2. V lost 0 bases, J lost 2 bases, and 4 bases stayed unmatched. Germline V gene sequence: CDR1 SGHNT, CDR2 YYREEE (reference sequence). The CDR3 loop spans 16 amino acids. CDR3 amino acids: CASSLELAGNTDTQYF. DNA of the CDR3: TGTGCCAGCAGCTTGGAGCTAGCGGGGAACACAGATACGCAGTATTTT.

Here the CDR3 reads CASSYGGQGTEKLFF. DNA for the CDR3: TGTGCCAGCAGTTACGGGGGACAGGGAACCGAAAAACTGTTTTTT. V is TRBV6-5 and J is TRBJ1-4, with 9 bases lining up with TRBD1. The CDR3 has 15 amino acids. The germline CDR1 and CDR2 sequences are MNHEY and SVGAGI. V lost 2 bases, J lost 8 bases, and 6 bases stayed unmatched.

The chain couples TRBV24-1 to TRBJ2-3; 10 bases agree with TRBD2. The CDR3 extends over 15 amino acids. Germline lookup yields CDR1 KGHDR and CDR2 SFDVKD. J was trimmed by 4 bases and V by 6 bases; bases with no gene match: 6. CDR3 sequence: CATSSTSGMADTQYF. CDR3 sequence (DNA): TGTGCCACCAGTAGTACTAGCGGGATGGCAGATACGCAGTATTTT.

The DNA of the CDR3 is TGCGCCAGCAAGGAAGGACACCAGAACACTGAAGCTTTCTTT. It codes for CASKEGHQNTEAFF. The V and J genes are TRBV5-1 and TRBJ1-1; D is perhaps TRBD1 (5 bases). Trimming took 6 bases from V and 1 from J, leaving 13 bases between them. The CDR3 covers 14 residues. Germline values: CDR1 SGHRS, CDR2 YFSETQ.